A selection of T cell receptor beta chains follows, all from one sample in a study of shared clonotypes between healthy human individuals. TCRdb's copy holds only in-frame clones and misses some; the assay was immunoSEQ multiplex PCR. The sample yields some 2,100,000 clones, around 93% seen once. Sequencing used naive CD8+ T cells from PBMCs. Receptors originate from a man younger than 35 in good health. Some clones in this sample may be carry-over from other donors' samples. Each CDR3 is given with its conserved first and last residue. A D gene is named only where the DNA matches it firmly. For some rows the clone size is stated as once, few or many, or as a class when expanded; others skip it.

cdr3_length: 15; j_call: TRBJ2-1; d_call: TRBD1; v_call: TRBV27; clone_size: .; cdr3_aa: CASRVMDRGPYEQFF; cdr3_nt: TGTGCCAGCCGGGTAATGGACAGGGGGCCGTATGAGCAGTTCTTC
cdr3_length: 12; j_call: TRBJ2-3; d_call: .; v_call: TRBV19; clone_size: .; cdr3_aa: CASSPDRDTQYF; cdr3_nt: TGTGCCAGTAGTCCCGACAGGGATACGCAGTATTTT
cdr3_length: 14; j_call: TRBJ1-1; d_call: .; v_call: TRBV11-2; clone_size: few; cdr3_aa: CASSLTAVNTEAFF; cdr3_nt: TGTGCCAGCAGCTTAACAGCGGTGAACACTGAAGCTTTCTTT
cdr3_length: 16; j_call: TRBJ2-3; d_call: TRBD1; v_call: TRBV7-6; clone_size: .; cdr3_aa: CASSLRTGPGTDTQYF; cdr3_nt: TGTGCCAGCAGCTTGAGGACAGGTCCAGGCACAGATACGCAGTATTTT
cdr3_length: 16; j_call: TRBJ2-2; d_call: TRBD2; v_call: TRBV27; clone_size: once; cdr3_aa: CASSLGLAGATGELFF; cdr3_nt: TGTGCCAGCAGTTTGGGACTAGCGGGCGCCACCGGGGAGCTGTTTTTT
cdr3_length: 16; j_call: TRBJ2-1; d_call: .; v_call: TRBV5-1; clone_size: .; cdr3_aa: CASSPALWRSYNEQFF; cdr3_nt: TGCGCCAGCAGCCCGGCCCTATGGCGCTCCTACAATGAGCAGTTCTTC
cdr3_length: 15; j_call: TRBJ1-2; d_call: .; v_call: TRBV28; clone_size: .; cdr3_aa: CASSLSPGRVDGYTF; cdr3_nt: TGTGCCAGCAGTTTATCCCCGGGGAGGGTCGATGGCTACACCTTC
cdr3_length: 15; j_call: TRBJ2-2; d_call: TRBD2; v_call: TRBV7-8; clone_size: once; cdr3_aa: CASPGLAERDGELFF; cdr3_nt: TGTGCCAGCCCGGGACTAGCGGAGAGGGACGGGGAGCTGTTTTTT
cdr3_length: 15; j_call: TRBJ2-1; d_call: .; v_call: TRBV27; clone_size: .; cdr3_aa: CASTPTDATYNEQFF; cdr3_nt: TGTGCCAGCACTCCGACGGATGCAACCTACAATGAGCAGTTCTTC
cdr3_length: 16; j_call: TRBJ2-7; d_call: .; v_call: TRBV5-1; clone_size: .; cdr3_aa: CASSLEGGLSRYEQYF; cdr3_nt: TGCGCCAGCAGCTTGGAGGGGGGACTCTCTCGGTACGAGCAGTACTTC
cdr3_length: 13; j_call: TRBJ1-2; d_call: .; v_call: TRBV5-4; clone_size: .; cdr3_aa: CASSLTANYGYTF; cdr3_nt: TGTGCCAGCAGCTTGACAGCGAACTATGGCTACACCTTC
cdr3_length: 14; j_call: TRBJ2-7; d_call: .; v_call: TRBV25-1; clone_size: .; cdr3_aa: CASSEQGYGHEQYF; cdr3_nt: TGTGCCAGCAGTGAACAGGGGTATGGCCACGAGCAGTACTTC
cdr3_length: 15; j_call: TRBJ2-1; d_call: TRBD1; v_call: TRBV6-1; clone_size: .; cdr3_aa: CASRPGQGNLNEQFF; cdr3_nt: TGTGCCAGCAGGCCGGGACAGGGTAATTTGAATGAGCAGTTCTTC
cdr3_length: 11; j_call: TRBJ2-7; d_call: .; v_call: TRBV5-1; clone_size: .; cdr3_aa: CASMKGNEQYF; cdr3_nt: TGCGCCAGCATGAAGGGTAACGAGCAGTACTTC
cdr3_length: 17; j_call: TRBJ2-7; d_call: .; v_call: TRBV15; clone_size: .; cdr3_aa: CATSRDIGTASSYEQYF; cdr3_nt: TGTGCCACCAGCAGAGATATCGGGACGGCGAGCTCCTACGAGCAGTACTTC
cdr3_length: 10; j_call: TRBJ1-1; d_call: .; v_call: TRBV5-6; clone_size: few; cdr3_aa: CASSGADTNF; cdr3_nt: TGTGCCAGCAGCGGGGCGGACACGAACTTT
cdr3_length: 14; j_call: TRBJ1-1; d_call: .; v_call: TRBV6-1; clone_size: .; cdr3_aa: CASSEAGVVKEAFF; cdr3_nt: TGTGCCAGCAGTGAAGCGGGGGTAGTCAAGGAGGCTTTCTTT
cdr3_length: 15; j_call: TRBJ2-7; d_call: .; v_call: TRBV7-2; clone_size: .; cdr3_aa: CASRDNGPAGYEQYF; cdr3_nt: TGTGCCAGCAGGGATAATGGGCCCGCGGGTTACGAGCAGTACTTC
cdr3_length: 15; j_call: TRBJ2-5; d_call: TRBD2; v_call: TRBV2; clone_size: .; cdr3_aa: CASRATGRTSGTQYF; cdr3_nt: TGTGCCAGCAGGGCTACAGGGAGGACTAGCGGGACCCAGTACTTC
cdr3_length: 11; j_call: TRBJ1-1; d_call: .; v_call: TRBV6-5; clone_size: .; cdr3_aa: CASSAGTEAFF; cdr3_nt: TGTGCCAGCAGCGCGGGCACTGAAGCTTTCTTT
cdr3_length: 13; j_call: TRBJ2-7; d_call: TRBD1; v_call: TRBV7-9; clone_size: .; cdr3_aa: CASSPGGFYEQYF; cdr3_nt: TGTGCCAGCAGCCCAGGGGGTTTCTACGAGCAGTACTTC
cdr3_length: 15; j_call: TRBJ1-5; d_call: .; v_call: TRBV27; clone_size: .; cdr3_aa: CASSLSWRGDQPQHF; cdr3_nt: TGTGCCAGCAGTTTATCTTGGAGGGGGGATCAGCCCCAGCATTTT
cdr3_length: 15; j_call: TRBJ2-1; d_call: .; v_call: TRBV27; clone_size: .; cdr3_aa: CASRTARTNYNEQFF; cdr3_nt: TGTGCCAGCCGGACTGCTCGGACTAACTACAATGAGCAGTTCTTC